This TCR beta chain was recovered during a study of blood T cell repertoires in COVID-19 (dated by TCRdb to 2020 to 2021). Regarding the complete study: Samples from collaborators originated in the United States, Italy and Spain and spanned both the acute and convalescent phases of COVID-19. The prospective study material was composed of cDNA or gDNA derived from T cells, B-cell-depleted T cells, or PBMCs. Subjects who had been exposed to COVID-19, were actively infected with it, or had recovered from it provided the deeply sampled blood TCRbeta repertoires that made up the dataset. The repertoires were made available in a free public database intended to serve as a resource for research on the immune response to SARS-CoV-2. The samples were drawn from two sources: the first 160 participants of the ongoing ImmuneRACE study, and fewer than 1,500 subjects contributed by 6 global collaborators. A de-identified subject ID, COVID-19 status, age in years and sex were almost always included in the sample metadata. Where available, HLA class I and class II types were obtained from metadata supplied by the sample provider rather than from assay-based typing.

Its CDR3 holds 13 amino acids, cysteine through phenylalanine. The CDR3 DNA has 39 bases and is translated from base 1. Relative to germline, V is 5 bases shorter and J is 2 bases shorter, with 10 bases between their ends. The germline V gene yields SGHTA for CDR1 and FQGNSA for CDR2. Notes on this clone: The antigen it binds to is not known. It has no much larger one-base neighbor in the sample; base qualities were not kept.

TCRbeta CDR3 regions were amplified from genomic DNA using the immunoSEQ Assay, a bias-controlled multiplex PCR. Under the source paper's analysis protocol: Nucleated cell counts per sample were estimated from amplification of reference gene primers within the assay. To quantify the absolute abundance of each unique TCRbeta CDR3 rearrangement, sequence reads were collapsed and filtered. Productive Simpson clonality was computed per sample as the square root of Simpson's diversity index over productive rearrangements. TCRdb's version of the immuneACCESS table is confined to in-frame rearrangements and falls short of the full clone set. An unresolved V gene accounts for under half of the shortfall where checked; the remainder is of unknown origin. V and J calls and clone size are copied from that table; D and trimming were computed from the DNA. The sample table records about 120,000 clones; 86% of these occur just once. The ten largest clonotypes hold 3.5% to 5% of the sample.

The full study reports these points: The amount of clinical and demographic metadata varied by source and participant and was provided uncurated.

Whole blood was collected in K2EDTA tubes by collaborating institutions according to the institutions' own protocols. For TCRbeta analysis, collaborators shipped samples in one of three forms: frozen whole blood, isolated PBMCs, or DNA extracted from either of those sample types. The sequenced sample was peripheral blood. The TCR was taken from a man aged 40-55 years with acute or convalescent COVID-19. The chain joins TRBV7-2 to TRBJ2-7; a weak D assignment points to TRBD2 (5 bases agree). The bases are TGTGCCAGCAGCCCGGGATTCACCTACGAGCAGTACTTC. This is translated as CASSPGFTYEQYF.